The present T cell receptor (beta chain) was sequenced within a study of cytomegalovirus exposure and HLA in healthy donors (dated by TCRdb to about 2017). Background on the whole study: In an earlier analysis of roughly 590 of the donors, 250 to 300 Gb of sequence data and 117 million unique TCR beta sequences from roughly 200 million T cells were reported. In the later analysis, no new phenotypic data were used to find candidate immune exposures; instead, reliance was placed on TCR beta sequences and their occurrence across donors. The number of donors typed differed by locus, with about 629-630 for A, B, C, DRB1 and DQB1, 522 for DQA1, 600 to 610 for DPA1, and some 440 for DPB1. In addition to the first cohort of approximately 670 subjects, a separate validation cohort of 100 to 150 different subjects was used. A later genetic analysis took genome-wide SNP genotypes for about three fifths of the roughly 700 donors and used that subset as a discovery cohort. Among several hundred genotyped donors of the cohort, an average of approximately 240,000 unique TCR beta nucleotide sequences was sequenced per donor, of which approximately 19% were non-productive. The aim of the study was to test whether cataloging public T cell receptors could identify signatures of past pathogen exposure. High-throughput TCR immunosequencing, statistical association of individual TCRs with disease status, and machine learning were combined to predict cytomegalovirus infection status. An early release covering about 600 HLA-typed donors comprised approximately 300 gigabases of sequencing data and around 80 million unique TCR sequences. HLA typing covered class I and class II loci at four-digit resolution. Donor age, sex, ethnicity and CMV serostatus were collected together with the repertoire data. An earlier analysis of some 600 of the donors applied high-throughput TCR beta sequencing to assess whether each TCR beta V gene segment acted as functional or pseudogenic. Using immunosequencing, the study profiled T cell repertoires from 640 or so subjects and related those repertoires to cytomegalovirus serostatus. Four or five DR-DQ haplotypes were treated as single units for association and clustering because of strong linkage in the cohort. A later analysis re-analyzed previously published TCR beta repertoires from 660 or so donors and added high-resolution HLA genotyping to study TCR occurrence patterns. Every repertoire in the discovery cohort had been generated on one and the same sequencing platform. Of the 398 genotyped donors, 75% to 85% were placed in the genetic ancestry cluster associated with self-reported Caucasian donors.

Overall study outcomes, separate from this receptor: A cluster of highly shared sequence variants was judged likely to be a technical artifact of the sequencing pipeline. The classifier was reported to diagnose cytomegalovirus status with high specificity and sensitivity in both the original and validation cohorts. In a later genetic analysis, a missense DCLRE1C variant was associated with V-gene and J-gene trimming of TCR beta chains, and the association was replicated in an independent cohort. In vitro tests confirmed that a few of the cytomegalovirus-associated TCR beta chains recognize cytomegalovirus antigens. Compared with equally common non-associated chains, HLA-associated TCR beta chains in a later analysis were more clonally expanded and had lower generation probabilities. According to a later analysis, TCR association rates differed among HLA loci, with DRB1 alleles showing the most associated TCRs and HLA-C alleles showing the fewest. The only immune exposure information available for the cohort was CMV serostatus. Because HLA typing was unavailable for some donors at each locus, only the typed subset was used in association tests. Linkage disequilibrium might explain the correlated functional status among segregating V segments, but an unknown experimental factor could not be ruled out. A total of about 150 TCR beta chains were listed by the study as associated with cytomegalovirus. Several of the top co-occurrence clusters appeared to be linked to parvovirus B19, influenza, CMV and Epstein-Barr virus, according to a later analysis. The earlier analysis of about 600 of the donors excluded seventeen rarely observed V segments, including chromosome 9 orphons, because counts were too low. Because the 87-base-pair reads could not distinguish some IMGT-functional V segments, including TRBV6-2 and TRBV6-3, those segments were excluded. In an earlier analysis of approximately 590 of the donors, most TCR beta V segments were observed in productive rearrangements about 87% or about 30% of the time, broadly matching IMGT annotations. The authors suggested that the approach could potentially be generalized to other disease states and immunological phenotypes. A further reported finding was that TCR beta sequences accurately predicted the HLA-A and HLA-B alleles for most subjects in the first cohort. Across donors, most TCR sequences were observed very rarely, whereas some public TCRs were present in many individuals. This cohort had only TCR beta chains sequenced, and the lack of alpha or paired-chain data limited which features could be detected. When HLA alleles, especially DR and DQ, strongly co-occurred, TCR associations were difficult to assign to individual alleles. The presence/absence analyses assumed that sequencing depth was roughly uniform across donors, and that assumption may not be true. In a later genetic analysis, fewer N-insertions in productive TCRs were reported among donors in an Asian-associated ancestry cluster than the approximately 670-donor mean. In a later analysis, most CMV-associated TCR beta chains were found to appear HLA-restricted, with HLA associations seemingly driven largely by CMV exposure. At a false discovery rate of 0.05, a later analysis linked roughly 17,000 TCR beta sequences to specific HLA alleles.

Trimming removed 1 base from V and 5 bases from J, leaving 11 bases between the germline ends. The germline V gene specifies SGHTS as CDR1 and YDEGEE as CDR2. The CDR3, from cysteine to phenylalanine, totals 14 residues. The retained sequence is limited to the CDR3, 42 bases, with the frame set at the first base. In regard to this clone: Its antigen is currently not known. Base qualities are missing; no much larger clone stands one base away.

The cohort was made up of about 670 healthy bone marrow donors. Cohort members were all nominally healthy when sampled, although unrecorded immune exposures were likely present. The donor tested CMV seropositive and was one of the 289 seropositive cohort members. Every donor gave a peripheral blood sample, and the peripheral blood mononuclear cells from that sample were used for TCR beta sequencing. The Qiagen DNeasy Blood Extraction Kit was used to extract genomic DNA from the blood cell samples. Library prep was done by the immunoSEQ multiplex PCR assay. For the multiplex PCR, a mixture combining 60 forward primers for TCR Vbeta segments and 13 reverse primers for TCR Jbeta segments was used. A multiplex PCR assay on genomic DNA amplified the CDR3 region of rearranged TCR beta genes. The Illumina HiSeq System was used to sequence the amplified TCR beta libraries as 87-base-pair reads. The authors' pipeline ran thus. A later analysis tallied tens of millions of unique TCR beta chains across the 666 repertoires, and approximately 12 million of those chains were shared by two or more donors. A nearest-neighbor algorithm error-corrected the raw reads and collapsed the reads into unique sequences, merging closely related sequences to remove PCR and sequencing errors. V, D and J gene segments were assigned by aligning CDR3 sequences to IMGT reference sequences. For a sequence to be retained, a match of at least six nucleotides was required to both a V gene segment and a J gene segment. A rearrangement counted as productive if the CDR3 had no stop codons and remained in frame with V and J, and every other rearrangement counted as non-productive. CDR3 was defined according to IMGT convention as the region running from the second conserved V-encoded cysteine to the conserved J-encoded phenylalanine. Sequences without an unambiguous match to a single V gene segment were excluded from the earlier analysis of several hundred of the donors. An earlier analysis of 587 of the donors classified V segments as functional when productive rearrangements were above 56.7% and as segregating when the standard deviation between donors was above 5%. A statistical classification framework was developed to diagnose cytomegalovirus status using the catalog of TCR beta chain sequences. A later analysis assigned V and J genes by comparing TCR nucleotide sequences with IMGT/GENE-DB human TR gene sequences. The TCRdist pipeline was used in a later analysis to assign CDR3 sequences and most-parsimonious VDJ recombination scenarios. A later analysis defined each TCR beta chain by its CDR3 amino acid sequence plus V-gene family, and excluded reads lacking a unique V-gene family. In a later analysis, approximately 590 highly shared, low-generation-probability nucleotide sequences were removed to address suspected cross-contamination and a sequencing artifact. In a later analysis, a clonal expansion index was calculated for each public chain from normalized within-repertoire ranks of inferred template counts. Generation probabilities in a later analysis came from a VDJ recombination model fitted to out-of-frame rearrangements, and those results were checked against IGoR. In a later analysis, hypergeometric tests were used to score TCR-TCR, TCR-HLA and TCR-CMV co-occurrence, with a repertoire-size bias correction applied to TCR pairs. False discovery rates were estimated in a later analysis by permuting HLA or CMV assignments 20 times. In a later analysis, co-occurring TCRs were grouped using DBSCAN, and TCRdist sequence similarity was added for clustering within HLA-allele-positive subsets. For co-occurrence clustering, repertoires with fewer than 30,000 or more than 120,000 public chains were excluded, along with a handful of repertoires with anomalous nucleotide sharing. TCRdb stores this immuneACCESS table with in-frame sequences only. Part of the clones is absent; in the studies checked, under half of the shortfall reflects unresolved V genes, and no reason is known for the rest. V, J and clone size were drawn from that table, and D and trimming were deduced from the DNA. This sample comprises 150,000 to 200,000 clones, roughly 65% of them detected only once. Roughly 4.5% of the sample is held by the ten biggest clonotypes.

Material: PBMCs. The chain couples TRBV5-8 to TRBJ2-3, and the D gene may be TRBD2, 6 bases matching. The TCR originated in a man between 18 and 35 years old in good health and CMV-seropositive. The CDR3 loop reads CASSLTGVRDTQYF. The nucleotide sequence reads TGTGCCAGCAGCTTGACGGGGGTCAGAGATACGCAGTATTTT.